These 12 T cell receptor beta chains came from one sample sequenced in a study of radiotherapy plus CTLA-4 blockade in lung cancer. Here immunoSEQ multiplex PCR was the method, and the copy in TCRdb shows in-frame clones only, minus some. The sample has 40,000 to 55,000 clones; more than 70% are singletons. This material consisted of peripheral blood, taken from a patient treated with radiotherapy plus ipilimumab. The source of these receptors is a human donor with non-small cell lung cancer whose response to radiotherapy plus ipilimumab could not be evaluated.

In DNA form, the CDR3 reads TGCGCCAGCAGCTTGGTGGCCGCTTACGAGCAGTACTTC. Translation: CASSLVAAYEQYF. The rearrangement joins TRBV5-1 to TRBJ2-7; D ambiguous. V shed 0 bases and J shed 4 bases, with 8 bases lying between them. From germline, CDR1 is SGHRS and CDR2 YFSETQ. The CDR3 runs 13 residues.

This rearrangement joins TRBV7-2 to TRBJ2-1; D possibly corresponds to TRBD2 (6 bases). This CDR3 contains 15 residues. Trimming cost V 8 bases and J 6 bases, with 20 bases left between them. Germline values: CDR1 SGHTA, CDR2 FQGNSA. As DNA, the CDR3 is TGTGCCAGCGCCACTCCCGGGAGTAGCCTCAATGAGCAGTTCTTC. Protein: CASATPGSSLNEQFF.

This chain links TRBV6-1 with TRBJ2-2; no definite D call. V lost 11 bases to trimming and J lost 1 base, with 8 bases between them. The V gene's germline CDR1 is MNHNS and CDR2 SASEGT. The CDR3 sequence is 12 residues long. The DNA of the CDR3 is TGTGCCGGCGGTCTGAACACCGGGGAGCTGTTTTTT. Translation: CAGGLNTGELFF.

This chain uses TRBV7-9 with TRBJ2-1; the D gene is possibly TRBD1 (6 bases). The CDR3 totals 16 residues. Germline CDR1 is SEHNR and CDR2 is FQNEAQ (reference sequence). V was pared by 5 bases and J by 7 bases, with 21 bases between. This CDR3 is CASSPHRDPMGNEQFF. In nucleotides, the CDR3 is TGTGCCAGCAGCCCACACAGGGACCCTATGGGGAATGAGCAGTTCTTC.

The rearrangement links TRBV6-5 to TRBJ2-5; possible D gene TRBD2, 6 bases. Trimming removed 6 bases from V and 7 bases from J, with 18 bases in between. The length of the CDR3 is 14 residues. Germline lookup yields CDR1 MNHEY and CDR2 SVGAGI. The CDR3 loop is CASRTPVSEGTQYF. The DNA of the CDR3 is TGTGCCAGCAGAACCCCGGTCTCGGAGGGGACCCAGTACTTC.

V usage is TRBV4-3 and J usage is TRBJ2-1, with TRBD1 matching 9 bases. Germline loops: CDR1 LGHNA, CDR2 YSLEER. CDR3 size: 17 residues. Germline trimming cut 5 bases from V and 4 bases from J; bases unmatched to any gene: 12. The CDR3 sequence is CASSAKYRTGDYNEQFF. DNA of the CDR3: TGCGCCAGCAGCGCCAAATATAGGACAGGGGATTACAATGAGCAGTTCTTC.

This CDR3 reads CASSELRLPTVFF. In nucleotides, the CDR3 is TGTGCCAGCAGTGAATTGAGACTCCCGACAGTATTCTTC. The chain has TRBV2 and TRBJ2-1; possible D gene TRBD1, 5 bases. Trimming stripped 2 bases from V and 16 bases from J, with 18 bases between. This CDR3 contains 13 residues. Germline V lookup: CDR1 SNHLY, CDR2 FYNNEI. Variable domain in full (rest from reference TRBV2 and TRBJ2-1): EPEVTQTPSHQVTQMGQEVILRCVPISNHLYFYWYRQILGQKVEFLVSFYNNEISEKSEIFDDQFSVERPDGSNFTLKIRSTKLEDSAMYFCASSELRLPTVFFGPGTRLTVL.

J is TRBJ2-7 and V is TRBV9, with TRBD2 matching over 7 bases. The V segment lost 4 bases and the J segment 6 bases; nucleotides outside the gene matches: 16. The CDR3 length is 16 residues. Germline CDR1 is SGDLS and CDR2 is YYNGEE. The CDR3 DNA sequence: TGTGCCAGCAGCTCTCCGCCTGCGGGAGTCGAGGGCGAGCAGTACTTC. Protein product: CASSSPPAGVEGEQYF.

V is TRBV28 and J is TRBJ1-4; D perhaps matches TRBD1 (5 bases). Per germline, CDR1 MDHEN and CDR2 SYDVKM. V dropped 2 bases and J dropped 7 bases, with 11 bases sitting between them. CDR3 length: 14 amino acids. As DNA, the CDR3 is TGTGCCAGCAGTTTAGTGTCTAGGGGTGAAAAACTGTTTTTT. This sequence encodes CASSLVSRGEKLFF.

The rearrangement links TRBV5-1 to TRBJ1-4, with a tentative D call TRBD1 (5 bases). The V end was cut by 2 bases, the J end by 7 bases, with 9 bases between. Germline values: CDR1 SGHRS, CDR2 YFSETQ. The CDR3 runs 13 residues. CDR3 loop: CASSFQGGEKLFF. In DNA form, the CDR3 reads TGCGCCAGCAGCTTTCAGGGAGGTGAAAAACTGTTTTTT. Full variable domain (outside the CDR3, taken from reference TRBV5-1 and TRBJ1-4): KAGVTQTPRYLIKTRGQQVTLSCSPISGHRSVSWYQQTPGQGLQFLFEYFSETQRNKGNFPGRFSGRQFSNSRSEMNVSTLELGDSALYLCASSFQGGEKLFFGSGTQLSVL.

The chain links TRBV7-2 to TRBJ2-7, with D possibly being TRBD2 (6 bases). This CDR3 has 15 amino acids. Looked up from germline, CDR1 is SGHTA and CDR2 is FQGNSA. Trimming removed 0 bases at V and 6 bases at J, with 15 bases between. CDR3 in amino acids: CASSLAGDFSGEQYF. As DNA, the CDR3 is TGTGCCAGCAGCTTAGCGGGGGACTTCTCGGGCGAGCAGTACTTC.

The DNA for the CDR3 is TGTGCCAGCAGCTCGAAGACAGAAACCTATAGGGGCTACACCTTC. It codes for CASSSKTETYRGYTF. The chain is built from TRBV5-6 and TRBJ1-2; D is possibly TRBD1 (5 bases). The germline V gene encodes CDR1 SGHDT and CDR2 YYEEEE. V gave up 3 bases and J gave up 8 bases, with 20 bases separating them. The CDR3 is made up of 15 amino acids.